The 5 T cell receptor beta chains given below trace back to one sample, sequenced in a study of coeliac disease. Using immunoSEQ multiplex PCR, the repertoire was profiled, and TCRdb retains in-frame clones only, with some absent. The sample yields several thousand clones, about 78% seen once. Sequenced sample: lamina propria lymphocytes from the gut. Receptor source: a man aged 25-45 years with celiac disease.

The V and J genes are TRBV7-2 and TRBJ2-1, with a weak D call TRBD2 (6 bases). Germline values: CDR1 SGHTA, CDR2 FQGNSA. This CDR3 is built from 16 residues. V was cut by 5 bases and J by 7 bases, with 21 bases left in between. The CDR3 sequence is CASSQEPSANWNEQFF. The CDR3 DNA reads as TGTGCCAGCAGCCAAGAACCTAGCGCGAATTGGAATGAGCAGTTCTTC.

V and J are TRBV23-1 and TRBJ2-2; D possibly corresponds to TRBD1 (5 bases). TRBV23-1 is assigned to the ORF class and has an uncertain function. Trimming left V 9 bases short and J 6 bases short, with 20 bases between. The CDR3 has 15 residues. The CDR3 nucleotides read TGCGCCAGTCGATACCGAAAGGAAGGGGCCGGGGAGCTGTTTTTT. Its protein product is CASRYRKEGAGELFF.

The CDR3 protein is CASSEALGRLPLINSPLHF. The CDR3, as DNA: TGTGCCAGCAGTGAAGCGCTGGGGAGGTTGCCCTTAATTAATTCACCCCTCCACTTT. V gene TRBV2 combines with J gene TRBJ1-6; D gene ambiguous. The V gene's germline CDR1 is SNHLY and CDR2 FYNNEI. The CDR3 has 19 amino acids. V was pared by 0 bases and J by 6 bases, with 21 bases between.

A few counts support this clone. The chain couples TRBV5-6 to TRBJ1-6; TRBD1 matches at 8 bases. CDR1 is SGHDT, CDR2 YYEEEE, per germline. This CDR3 is 15 amino acids long. The J segment lost 5 bases and the V segment lost 4 bases, leaving 5 bases of the junction unmatched. CDR3 DNA sequence: TGTGCCAGCAGCAGGCTACAGGGGGATAATTCACCCCTCCACTTT. Amino acids: CASSRLQGDNSPLHF.

V is TRBV28 and J is TRBJ1-1; D is undetermined. This CDR3 is built from 13 residues. Germline CDR1 reads MDHEN; CDR2 reads SYDVKM. The V end lost 7 bases, the J end lost 9 bases, and 18 bases lay between the germline ends. The CDR3 region has the DNA TGTGCCAGCACATGGGAGGACGGGCGCAAAGCTTTCTTT. As protein: CASTWEDGRKAFF.